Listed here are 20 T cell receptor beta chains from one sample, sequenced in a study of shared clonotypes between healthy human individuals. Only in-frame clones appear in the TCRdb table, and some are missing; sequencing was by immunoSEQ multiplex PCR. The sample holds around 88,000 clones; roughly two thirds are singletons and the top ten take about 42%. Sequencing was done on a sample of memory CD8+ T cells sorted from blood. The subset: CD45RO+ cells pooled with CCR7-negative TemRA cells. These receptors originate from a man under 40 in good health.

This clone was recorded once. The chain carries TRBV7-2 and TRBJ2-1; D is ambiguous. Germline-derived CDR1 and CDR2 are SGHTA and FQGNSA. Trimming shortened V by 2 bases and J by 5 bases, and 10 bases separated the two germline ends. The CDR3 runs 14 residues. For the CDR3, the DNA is TGTGCCAGCAGCTTAATTTTTGTGAACAATGAGCAGTTCTTC. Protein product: CASSLIFVNNEQFF.

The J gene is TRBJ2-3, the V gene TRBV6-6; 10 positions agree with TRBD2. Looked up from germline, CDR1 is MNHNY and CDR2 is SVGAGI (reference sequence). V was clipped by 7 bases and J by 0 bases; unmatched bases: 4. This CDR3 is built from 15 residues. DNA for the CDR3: TGTGCCAGCACAGGGACTAGCGAGAGCACAGATACGCAGTATTTT. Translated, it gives CASTGTSESTDTQYF.

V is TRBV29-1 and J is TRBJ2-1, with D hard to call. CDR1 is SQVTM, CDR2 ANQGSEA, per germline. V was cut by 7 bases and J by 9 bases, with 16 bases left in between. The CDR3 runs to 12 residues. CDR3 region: CSGSLNLVEQFF. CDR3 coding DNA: TGCAGCGGCTCCCTGAATTTGGTTGAGCAGTTCTTC.

The CDR3 loop reads CASSSPRDYHYEQYF. In nucleotides, the CDR3 is TGTGCCAGCAGCTCACCGCGGGACTACCACTACGAGCAGTACTTC. V gene TRBV7-8 combines with J gene TRBJ2-7; 7 bases are shared with TRBD2. V trimming: 4 bases; J trimming: 3 bases; junction bases outside the gene matches: 9. This CDR3 is built from 15 residues. Germline V gives CDR1 SGHVS, CDR2 FQNEAQ.

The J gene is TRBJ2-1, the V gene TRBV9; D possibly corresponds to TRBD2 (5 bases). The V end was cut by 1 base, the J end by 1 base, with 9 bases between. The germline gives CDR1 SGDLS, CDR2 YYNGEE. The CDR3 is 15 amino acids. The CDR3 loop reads CASSVRRASYNEQFF. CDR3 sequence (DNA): TGTGCCAGCAGCGTACGGCGGGCGTCCTACAATGAGCAGTTCTTC.

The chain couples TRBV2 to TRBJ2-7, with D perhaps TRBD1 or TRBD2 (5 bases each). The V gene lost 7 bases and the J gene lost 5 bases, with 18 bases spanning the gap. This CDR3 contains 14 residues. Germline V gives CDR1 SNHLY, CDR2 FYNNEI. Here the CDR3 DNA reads TGTGCCAGCACTAACGCGAGGGGACGGAACGAGCAGTACTTC. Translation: CASTNARGRNEQYF.

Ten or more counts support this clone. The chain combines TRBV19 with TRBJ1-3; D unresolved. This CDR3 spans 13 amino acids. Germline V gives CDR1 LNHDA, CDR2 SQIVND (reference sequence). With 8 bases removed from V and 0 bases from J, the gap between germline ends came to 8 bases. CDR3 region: CASASSSGNTIYF. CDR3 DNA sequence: TGTGCCAGTGCTTCGAGCTCTGGAAACACCATATATTTT.

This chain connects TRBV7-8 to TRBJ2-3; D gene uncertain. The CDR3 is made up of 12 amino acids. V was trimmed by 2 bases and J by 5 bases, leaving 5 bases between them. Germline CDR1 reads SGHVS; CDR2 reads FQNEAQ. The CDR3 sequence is CASSLFGDTQYF. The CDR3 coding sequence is TGTGCCAGCAGCTTATTCGGAGATACGCAGTATTTT.

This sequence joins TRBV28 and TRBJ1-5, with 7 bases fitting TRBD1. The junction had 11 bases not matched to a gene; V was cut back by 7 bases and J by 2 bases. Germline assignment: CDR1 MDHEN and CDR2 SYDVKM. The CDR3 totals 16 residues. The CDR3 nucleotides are TGTGCCAGCATCAGGGGGGGCAGGAGAGGCAATCAGCCCCAGCATTTT. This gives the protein CASIRGGRRGNQPQHF.

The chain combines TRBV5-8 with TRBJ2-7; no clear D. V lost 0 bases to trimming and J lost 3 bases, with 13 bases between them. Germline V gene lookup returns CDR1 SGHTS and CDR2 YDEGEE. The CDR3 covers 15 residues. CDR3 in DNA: TGTGCCAGCAGCTTGGTTCTCACCCTCGACTACGAGCAGTACTTC. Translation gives CASSLVLTLDYEQYF.

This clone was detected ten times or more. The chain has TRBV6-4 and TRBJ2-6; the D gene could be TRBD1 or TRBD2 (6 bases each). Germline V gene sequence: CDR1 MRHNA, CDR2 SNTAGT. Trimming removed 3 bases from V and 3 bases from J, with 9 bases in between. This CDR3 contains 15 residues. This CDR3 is CASSDGGHGANVLTF. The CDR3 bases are TGTGCCAGCAGTGATGGGGGGCATGGGGCCAACGTCCTGACTTTC.

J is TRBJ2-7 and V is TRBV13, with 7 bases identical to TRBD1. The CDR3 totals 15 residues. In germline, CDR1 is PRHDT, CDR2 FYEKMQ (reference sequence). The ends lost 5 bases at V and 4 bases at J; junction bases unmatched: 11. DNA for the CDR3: TGTGCCAGCAGCCCTAGCCTTGGCAGGGGGTACGAGCAGTACTTC. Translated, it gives CASSPSLGRGYEQYF.

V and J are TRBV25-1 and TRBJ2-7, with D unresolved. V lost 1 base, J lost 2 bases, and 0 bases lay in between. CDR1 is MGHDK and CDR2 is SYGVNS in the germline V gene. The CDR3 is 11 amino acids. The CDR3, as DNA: TGTGCCAGCAGTGAATCCTACGAGCAGTACTTC. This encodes CASSESYEQYF.

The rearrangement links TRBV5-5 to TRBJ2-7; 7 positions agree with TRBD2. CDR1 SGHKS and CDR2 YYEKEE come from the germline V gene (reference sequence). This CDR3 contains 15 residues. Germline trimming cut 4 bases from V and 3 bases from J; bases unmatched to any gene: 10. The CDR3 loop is CASSPERGALYEQYF. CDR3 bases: TGTGCCAGCAGCCCCGAGCGGGGCGCCCTCTACGAGCAGTACTTC.

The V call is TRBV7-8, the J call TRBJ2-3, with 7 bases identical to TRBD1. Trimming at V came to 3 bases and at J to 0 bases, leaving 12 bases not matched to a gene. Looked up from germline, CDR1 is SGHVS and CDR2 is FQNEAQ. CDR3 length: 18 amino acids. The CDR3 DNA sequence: TGTGCCAGCAGCTTGTCCCCTCCAGTGACAGGGAGCACAGATACGCAGTATTTT. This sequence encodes CASSLSPPVTGSTDTQYF.

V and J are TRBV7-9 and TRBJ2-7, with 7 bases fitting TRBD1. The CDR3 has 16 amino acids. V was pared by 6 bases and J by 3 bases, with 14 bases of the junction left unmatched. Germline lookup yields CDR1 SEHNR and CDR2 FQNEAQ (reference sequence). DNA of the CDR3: TGTGCCAGCAGTTCCACTACCCGGGACAGCCTCTACGAGCAGTACTTC. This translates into CASSSTTRDSLYEQYF. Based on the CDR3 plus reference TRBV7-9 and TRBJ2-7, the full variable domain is DTGVSQNPRHKITKRGQNVTFRCDPISEHNRLYWYRQTLGQGPEFLTYFQNEAQLEKSRLLSDRFSAERPKGSFSTLEIQRTEQGDSAMYLCASSSTTRDSLYEQYFGPGTRLTVT.

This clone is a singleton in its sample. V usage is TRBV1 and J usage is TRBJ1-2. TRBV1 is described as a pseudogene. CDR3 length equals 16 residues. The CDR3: CTSRNGGLRKTYGYTF. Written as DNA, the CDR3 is TGCACCAGCAGAAACGGCGGTTTGCGAAAGACCTATGGCTACACCTTC.

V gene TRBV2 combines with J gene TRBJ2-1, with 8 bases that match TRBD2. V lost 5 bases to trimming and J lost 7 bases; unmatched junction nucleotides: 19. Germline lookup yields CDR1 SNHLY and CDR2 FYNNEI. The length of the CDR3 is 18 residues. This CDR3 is CASSFPTGAGRARNEQFF. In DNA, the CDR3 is TGTGCCAGCAGTTTCCCTACGGGGGCCGGGAGGGCCCGGAATGAGCAGTTCTTC. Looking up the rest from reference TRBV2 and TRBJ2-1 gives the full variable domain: EPEVTQTPSHQVTQMGQEVILRCVPISNHLYFYWYRQILGQKVEFLVSFYNNEISEKSEIFDDQFSVERPDGSNFTLKIRSTKLEDSAMYFCASSFPTGAGRARNEQFFGPGTRLTVL.

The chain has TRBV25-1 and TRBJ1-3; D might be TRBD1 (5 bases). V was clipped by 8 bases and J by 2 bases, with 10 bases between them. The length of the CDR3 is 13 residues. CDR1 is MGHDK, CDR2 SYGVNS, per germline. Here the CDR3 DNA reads TGTGCCAGCGCAGGGAGCGCTGGAAACACCATATATTTT. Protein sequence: CASAGSAGNTIYF. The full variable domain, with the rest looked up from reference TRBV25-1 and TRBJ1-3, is EADIYQTPRYLVIGTGKKITLECSQTMGHDKMYWYQQDPGMELHLIHYSYGVNSTEKGDLSSESTVSRIRTEHFPLTLESARPSHTSQYLCASAGSAGNTIYFGEGSWLTVV.

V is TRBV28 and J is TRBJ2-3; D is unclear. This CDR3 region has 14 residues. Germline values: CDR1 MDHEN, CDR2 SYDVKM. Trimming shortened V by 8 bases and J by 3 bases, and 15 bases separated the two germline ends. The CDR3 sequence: CASLKVLGTDTQYF. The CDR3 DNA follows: TGTGCCAGCCTTAAAGTTTTAGGGACAGATACGCAGTATTTT.